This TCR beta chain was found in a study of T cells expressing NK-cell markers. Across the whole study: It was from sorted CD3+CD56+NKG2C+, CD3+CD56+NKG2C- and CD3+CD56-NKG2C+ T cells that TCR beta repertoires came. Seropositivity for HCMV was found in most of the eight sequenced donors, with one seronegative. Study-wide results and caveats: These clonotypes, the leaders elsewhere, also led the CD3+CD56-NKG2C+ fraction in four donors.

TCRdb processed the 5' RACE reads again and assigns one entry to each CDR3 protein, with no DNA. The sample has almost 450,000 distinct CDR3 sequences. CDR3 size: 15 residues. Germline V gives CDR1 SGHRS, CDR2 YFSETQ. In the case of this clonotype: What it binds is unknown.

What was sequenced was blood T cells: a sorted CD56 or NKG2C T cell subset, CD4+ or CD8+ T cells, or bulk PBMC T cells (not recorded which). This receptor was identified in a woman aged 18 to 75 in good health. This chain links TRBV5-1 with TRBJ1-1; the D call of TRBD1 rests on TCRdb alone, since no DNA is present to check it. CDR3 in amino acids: CASSPNSGGNTEAFF.